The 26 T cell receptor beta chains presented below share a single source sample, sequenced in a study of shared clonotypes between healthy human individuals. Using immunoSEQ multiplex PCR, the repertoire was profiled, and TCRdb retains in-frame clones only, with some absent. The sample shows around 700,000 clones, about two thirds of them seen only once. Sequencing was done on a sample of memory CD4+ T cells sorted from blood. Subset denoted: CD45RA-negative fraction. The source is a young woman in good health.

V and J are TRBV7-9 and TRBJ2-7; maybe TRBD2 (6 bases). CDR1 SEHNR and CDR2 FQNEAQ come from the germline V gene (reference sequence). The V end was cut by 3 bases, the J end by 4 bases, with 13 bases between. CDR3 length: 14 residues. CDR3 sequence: CASSFWAGWYEQYF. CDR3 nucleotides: TGTGCCAGCAGCTTTTGGGCGGGATGGTACGAGCAGTACTTC.

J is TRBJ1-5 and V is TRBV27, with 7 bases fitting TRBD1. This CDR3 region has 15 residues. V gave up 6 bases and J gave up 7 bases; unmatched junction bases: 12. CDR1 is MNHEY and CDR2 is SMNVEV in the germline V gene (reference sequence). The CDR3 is CASSPIQGIEQPQHF. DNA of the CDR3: TGTGCCAGCAGCCCAATACAGGGGATTGAACAGCCCCAGCATTTT.

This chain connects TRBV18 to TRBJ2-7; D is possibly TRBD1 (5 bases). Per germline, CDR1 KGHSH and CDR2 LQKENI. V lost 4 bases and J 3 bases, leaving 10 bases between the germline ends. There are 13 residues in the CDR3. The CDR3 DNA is TGTGCCAGCTCACGTGACAGTGGCTACGAGCAGTACTTC. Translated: CASSRDSGYEQYF.

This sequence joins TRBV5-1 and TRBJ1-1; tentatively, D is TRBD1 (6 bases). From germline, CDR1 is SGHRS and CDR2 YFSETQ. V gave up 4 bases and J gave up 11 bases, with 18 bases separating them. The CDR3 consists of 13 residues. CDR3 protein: CASSAWTAVTAFF. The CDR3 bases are TGCGCCAGCAGCGCCTGGACAGCCGTGACGGCTTTCTTT.

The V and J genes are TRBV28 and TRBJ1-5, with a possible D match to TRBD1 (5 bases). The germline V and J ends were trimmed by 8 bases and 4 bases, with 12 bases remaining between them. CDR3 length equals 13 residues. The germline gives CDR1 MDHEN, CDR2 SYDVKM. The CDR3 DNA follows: TGTGCCAGCTTTGGACAACCGAATCAGCCCCAGCATTTT. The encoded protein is CASFGQPNQPQHF.

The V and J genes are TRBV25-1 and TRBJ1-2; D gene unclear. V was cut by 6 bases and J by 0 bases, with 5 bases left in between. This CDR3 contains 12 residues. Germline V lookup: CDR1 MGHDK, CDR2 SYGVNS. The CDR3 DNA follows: TGTGCCAGCAGGTCTCCTAACTATGGCTACACCTTC. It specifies CASRSPNYGYTF.

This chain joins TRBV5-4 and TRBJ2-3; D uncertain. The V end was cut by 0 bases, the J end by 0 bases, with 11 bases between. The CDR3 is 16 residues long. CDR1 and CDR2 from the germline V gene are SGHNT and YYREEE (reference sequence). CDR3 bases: TGTGCCAGCAGCTTGGCTATCAGCACTAGCACAGATACGCAGTATTTT. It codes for CASSLAISTSTDTQYF.

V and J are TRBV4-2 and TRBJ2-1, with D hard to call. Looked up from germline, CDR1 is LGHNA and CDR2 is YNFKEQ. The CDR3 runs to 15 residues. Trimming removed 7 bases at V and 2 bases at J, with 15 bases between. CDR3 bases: TGTGCCAGCAACTCGGCAGACGCACCCTACAATGAGCAGTTCTTC. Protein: CASNSADAPYNEQFF.

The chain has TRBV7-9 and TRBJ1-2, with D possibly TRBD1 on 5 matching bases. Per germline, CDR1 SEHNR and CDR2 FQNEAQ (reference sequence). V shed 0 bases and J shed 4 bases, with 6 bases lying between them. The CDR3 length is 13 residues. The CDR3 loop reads CASSLAGTYGYTF. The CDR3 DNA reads TGTGCCAGCAGCTTAGCAGGGACCTATGGCTACACCTTC.

CDR3 protein: CASSYLAGATDTQYF. Here the CDR3 DNA reads TGTGCCAGCAGCTACTTAGCGGGAGCAACAGATACGCAGTATTTT. The V call is TRBV7-3, the J call TRBJ2-3, with 9 bases identical to TRBD2. The CDR3 consists of 15 residues. CDR1 and CDR2 (germline): SGHTA, FQGTGA. V shed 4 bases and J 3 bases; nucleotides not matched to a gene: 5. The full variable domain, completed using reference TRBV7-3 and TRBJ2-3, is GAGVSQTPSNKVTEKGKYVELRCDPISGHTALYWYRQSLGQGPEFLIYFQGTGAADDSGLPNDRFFAVRPEGSVSTLKIQRTERGDSAVYLCASSYLAGATDTQYFGPGTRLTVL.

CDR3 residues: CASSPRLAGETYNEQFF. DNA for the CDR3: TGTGCCAGCAGTCCTCGACTAGCGGGAGAGACCTACAATGAGCAGTTCTTC. This chain links TRBV28 with TRBJ2-1, with 12 bases matching TRBD2. This CDR3 is 17 amino acids long. Germline values: CDR1 MDHEN, CDR2 SYDVKM. With V trimmed by 5 bases and J by 2 bases, 7 bases remained unmatched.

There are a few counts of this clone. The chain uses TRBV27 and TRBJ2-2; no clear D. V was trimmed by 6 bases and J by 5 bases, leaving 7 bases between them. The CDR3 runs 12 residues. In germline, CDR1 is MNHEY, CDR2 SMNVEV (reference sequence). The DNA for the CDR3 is TGTGCCAGCAGAATGAGGACCGGGGAGCTGTTTTTT. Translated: CASRMRTGELFF.

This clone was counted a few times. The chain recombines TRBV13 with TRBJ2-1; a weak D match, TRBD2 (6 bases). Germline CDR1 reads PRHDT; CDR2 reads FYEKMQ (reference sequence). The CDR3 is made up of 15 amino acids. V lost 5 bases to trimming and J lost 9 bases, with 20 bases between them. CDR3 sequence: CASSGRAREVVEQFF. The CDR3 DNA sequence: TGTGCCAGCAGCGGGCGGGCTAGGGAGGTGGTTGAGCAGTTCTTC.

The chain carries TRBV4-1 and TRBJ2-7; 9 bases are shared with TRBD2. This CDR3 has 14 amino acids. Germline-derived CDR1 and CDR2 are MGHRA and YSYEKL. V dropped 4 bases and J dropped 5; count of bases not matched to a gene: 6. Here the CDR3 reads CASSPLAGGNEQYF. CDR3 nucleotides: TGCGCCAGCAGCCCACTAGCGGGCGGTAACGAGCAGTACTTC.

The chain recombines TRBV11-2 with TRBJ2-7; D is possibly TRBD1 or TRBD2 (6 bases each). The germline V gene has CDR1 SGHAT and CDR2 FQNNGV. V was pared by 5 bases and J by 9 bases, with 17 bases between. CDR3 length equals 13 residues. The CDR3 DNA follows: TGTGCCAGCAGCCGGGGGCCCAGTGGGAGGCAGTACTTC. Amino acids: CASSRGPSGRQYF. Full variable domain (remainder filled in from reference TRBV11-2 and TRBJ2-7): EAGVAQSPRYKIIEKRQSVAFWCNPISGHATLYWYQQILGQGPKLLIQFQNNGVVDDSQLPKDRFSAERLKGVDSTLKIQPAKLEDSAVYLCASSRGPSGRQYFGPGTRLTVT.

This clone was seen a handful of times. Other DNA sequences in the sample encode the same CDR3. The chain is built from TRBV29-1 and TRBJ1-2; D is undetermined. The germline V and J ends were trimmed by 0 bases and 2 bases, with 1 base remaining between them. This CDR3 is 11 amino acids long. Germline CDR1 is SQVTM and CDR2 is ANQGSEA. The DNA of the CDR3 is TGCAGCGTTGAAGAGAACTATGGCTACACCTTC. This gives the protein CSVEENYGYTF.

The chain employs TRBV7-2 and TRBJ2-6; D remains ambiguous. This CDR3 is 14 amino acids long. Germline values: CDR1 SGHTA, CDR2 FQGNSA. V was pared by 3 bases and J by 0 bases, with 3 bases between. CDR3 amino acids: CASSFPSGANVLTF. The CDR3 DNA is TGTGCCAGCAGCTTCCCCTCTGGGGCCAACGTCCTGACTTTC.

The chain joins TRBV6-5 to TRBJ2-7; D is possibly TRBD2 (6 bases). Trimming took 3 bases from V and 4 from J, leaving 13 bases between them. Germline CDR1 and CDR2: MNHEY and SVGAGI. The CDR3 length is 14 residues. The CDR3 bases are TGTGCCAGCAGTTATGGCGGGAAGCCGTACGAGCAGTACTTC. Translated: CASSYGGKPYEQYF.

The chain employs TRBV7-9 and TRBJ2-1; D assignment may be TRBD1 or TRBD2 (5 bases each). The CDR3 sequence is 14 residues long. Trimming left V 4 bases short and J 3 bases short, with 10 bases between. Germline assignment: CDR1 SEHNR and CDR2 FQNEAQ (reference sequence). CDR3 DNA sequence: TGTGCCAGCAGCTACCGGGACCTCTACAATGAGCAGTTCTTC. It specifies CASSYRDLYNEQFF.

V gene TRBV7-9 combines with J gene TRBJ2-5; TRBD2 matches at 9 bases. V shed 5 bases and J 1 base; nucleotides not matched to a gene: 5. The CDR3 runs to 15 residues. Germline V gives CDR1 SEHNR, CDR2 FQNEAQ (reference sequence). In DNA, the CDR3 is TGTGCCAGCAGCCCGCGGGGGGGCATCCAAGAGACCCAGTACTTC. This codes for CASSPRGGIQETQYF. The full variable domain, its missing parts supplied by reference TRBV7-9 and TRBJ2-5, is DTGVSQNPRHKITKRGQNVTFRCDPISEHNRLYWYRQTLGQGPEFLTYFQNEAQLEKSRLLSDRFSAERPKGSFSTLEIQRTEQGDSAMYLCASSPRGGIQETQYFGPGTRLLVL.

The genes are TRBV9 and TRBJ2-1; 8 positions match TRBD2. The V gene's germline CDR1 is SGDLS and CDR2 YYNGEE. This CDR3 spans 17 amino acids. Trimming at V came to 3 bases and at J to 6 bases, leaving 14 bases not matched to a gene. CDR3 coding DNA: TGTGCCAGCAGCGCGGAACTCCGAGCGGGAGCCCTCAATGAGCAGTTCTTC. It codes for CASSAELRAGALNEQFF.

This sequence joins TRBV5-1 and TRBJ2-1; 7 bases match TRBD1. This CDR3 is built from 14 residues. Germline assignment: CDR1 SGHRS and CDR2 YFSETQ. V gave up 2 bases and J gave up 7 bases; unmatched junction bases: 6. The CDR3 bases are TGCGCCAGCAGCTTCGCTCCACAGGGGAATGAGCAGTTCTTC. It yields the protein CASSFAPQGNEQFF.

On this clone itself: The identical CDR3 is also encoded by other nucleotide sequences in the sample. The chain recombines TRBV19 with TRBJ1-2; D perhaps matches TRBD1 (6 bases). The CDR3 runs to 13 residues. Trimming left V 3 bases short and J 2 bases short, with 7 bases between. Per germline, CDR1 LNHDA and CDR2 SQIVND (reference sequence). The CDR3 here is CASSITGNYGYTF. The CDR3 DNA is TGTGCCAGTAGTATTACAGGGAACTATGGCTACACCTTC. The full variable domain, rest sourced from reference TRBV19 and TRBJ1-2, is DGGITQSPKYLFRKEGQNVTLSCEQNLNHDAMYWYRQDPGQGLRLIYYSQIVNDFQKGDIAEGYSVSREKKESFPLTVTSAQKNPTAFYLCASSITGNYGYTFGSGTRLTVV.

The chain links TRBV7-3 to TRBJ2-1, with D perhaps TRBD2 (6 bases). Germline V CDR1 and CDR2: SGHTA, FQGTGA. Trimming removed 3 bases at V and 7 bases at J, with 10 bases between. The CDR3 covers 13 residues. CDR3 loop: CASSFLAGNEQFF. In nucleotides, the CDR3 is TGTGCCAGCAGCTTCTTGGCGGGAAATGAGCAGTTCTTC.

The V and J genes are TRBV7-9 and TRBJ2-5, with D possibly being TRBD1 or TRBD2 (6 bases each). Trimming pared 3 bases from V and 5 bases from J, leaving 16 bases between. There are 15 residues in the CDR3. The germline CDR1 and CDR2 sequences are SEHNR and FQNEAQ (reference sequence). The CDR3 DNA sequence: TGTGCCAGCAGCTTGTGGGTCAGGGGAGGCGAGACCCAGTACTTC. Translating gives CASSLWVRGGETQYF.

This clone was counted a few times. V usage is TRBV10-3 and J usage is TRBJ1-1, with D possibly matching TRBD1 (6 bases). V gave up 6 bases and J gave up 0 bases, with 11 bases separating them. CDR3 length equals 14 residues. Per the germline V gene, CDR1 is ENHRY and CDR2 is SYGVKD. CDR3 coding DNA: TGTGCCATCAGGAGTACAGGGCTGAACACTGAAGCTTTCTTT. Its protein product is CAIRSTGLNTEAFF.